Presented here are 18 T cell receptor beta chains from one specimen sequenced in a study of T cells after yellow fever vaccination (dated by TCRdb to between 2018 and 2021). The sample's treatment or condition label, decoded: live attenuated yellow fever vaccine strain. To prepare the library, 5' RACE was applied. Instrument used: Illumina NovaSeq 6000. TCRdb applied fastp at Q25 and MiXCR to the public reads, then kept only in-frame beta chains. Each record represents a unique CDR3 protein, reported with the most common genes and DNA among its rows. The sample table records a few hundred thousand distinct CDR3 sequences; roughly a sixth of these occur just once. The ten largest clones capture roughly a sixth of the sample. The material sequenced was PBMCs, taken before the yellow fever booster vaccination. The receptors originated from a young man who received the YFV17D yellow fever vaccine.

The V call is TRBV18, the J call TRBJ2-1, with D unclear. V lost 0 bases to trimming and J lost 5 bases, with 5 bases between them. The germline V gene encodes CDR1 KGHSH and CDR2 LQKENI. The CDR3 consists of 13 residues. The CDR3 loop reads CASSPPAHNEQFF. Here the CDR3 DNA reads TGTGCCAGCTCACCACCGGCTCACAATGAGCAGTTCTTC.

This clonotype was counted a single time. The chain joins TRBV5-4 to TRBJ2-7; 10 nucleotides agree with TRBD2. This CDR3 contains 15 residues. CDR1 is SGHNT and CDR2 is YYREEE in the germline V gene (reference sequence). V lost 4 bases and J lost 4; bases outside the gene matches: 8. The DNA of the CDR3 is TGTGCCAGCAGCCTCAGCGGGGGGGATCTATACGAGCAGTACGTC. Its translation is CASSLSGGDLYEQYV.

This rearrangement joins TRBV2 to TRBJ2-2, with unresolved D. Germline V CDR1 and CDR2: SNHLY, FYNNEI. The V and J ends lost 4 bases and 0 bases respectively, with 9 bases between them. The CDR3 totals 15 residues. Here the CDR3 reads CASSVWGTNTGELFF. Here the CDR3 DNA reads TGTGCCAGCAGTGTGTGGGGAACGAACACCGGGGAGCTGTTTTTT.

The table lists this clonotype with a few counts. This chain links TRBV10-2 with TRBJ1-3; D is unresolved. The CDR3 is made up of 14 amino acids. Germline lookup yields CDR1 WSHSY and CDR2 SAAADI. The germline V and J ends were trimmed by 8 bases and 4 bases, with 15 bases remaining between them. CDR3 nucleotides: TGCGCCAGCGGGCGCGGCCTGGACGGAAACACCATATATTTT. This translates into CASGRGLDGNTIYF.

The chain is built from TRBV6-5 and TRBJ2-7; TRBD1 matches 9 bases. Germline CDR1 and CDR2: MNHEY and SVGAGI. Germline trimming cut 2 bases from V and 5 bases from J; bases unmatched to any gene: 4. The CDR3 contains 14 residues. CDR3 nucleotides: TGTGCCAGCAGTTACCCGGGACAGGGCGACGAGCAGTACTTC. Translating gives CASSYPGQGDEQYF.

The V call is TRBV6-5, the J call TRBJ1-1; D ambiguous. The CDR3 extends over 17 amino acids. CDR1 is MNHEY, CDR2 SVGAGI, per germline. Trimming left V 0 bases short and J 0 bases short, with 14 bases between. CDR3 nucleotides: TGTGCCAGCAGTTACTCGATCCCAGCTGAATTGAACACTGAAGCTTTCTTT. As protein: CASSYSIPAELNTEAFF.

This clonotype turned up a few times. The chain combines TRBV2 with TRBJ2-5; D gene unclear. Germline V gene lookup returns CDR1 SNHLY and CDR2 FYNNEI. The CDR3 totals 15 residues. Trimming shortened V by 4 bases and J by 4 bases, and 16 bases separated the two germline ends. In nucleotides, the CDR3 is TGTGCCAGCAGTGTCCAAGGATCAAAGGGAGAGACCCAGTACTTC. Protein product: CASSVQGSKGETQYF.

There are a few counts of this clonotype. The V gene is TRBV4-1, the J gene TRBJ1-5; D gene unclear. Germline V CDR1 and CDR2: MGHRA, YSYEKL. The CDR3 length is 13 residues. V lost 1 base and J lost 8, with 9 bases in between. Here the CDR3 reads CASSQVRMEPQHF. In DNA, the CDR3 is TGCGCCAGCAGCCAAGTACGCATGGAGCCCCAGCATTTT.

The rearrangement links TRBV29-1 to TRBJ1-1; 8 bases map to TRBD1. The CDR3 runs to 13 residues. Looked up from germline, CDR1 is SQVTM and CDR2 is ANQGSEA. J was trimmed by 7 bases and V by 7 bases; bases with no gene match: 11. CDR3 protein: CSAIDRGPREAFF. The CDR3 DNA is TGCAGCGCCATTGACAGGGGTCCTCGTGAAGCTTTCTTT. Together with reference TRBV29-1 and TRBJ1-1, the CDR3 gives the full variable domain: SAVISQKPSRDICQRGTSLTIQCQVDSQVTMMFWYRQQPGQSLTLIATANQGSEATYESGFVIDKFPISRPNLTFSTLTVSNMSPEDSSIYLCSAIDRGPREAFFGQGTRLTVV.

The rearrangement uses TRBV7-2 and TRBJ2-5, with 12 bases that match TRBD2. The CDR3 is 17 residues long. V shed 1 base, J shed 4 bases, and the junction held 7 bases outside the gene matches. Germline V gene data show CDR1 as SGHTA and CDR2 as FQGNSA. The CDR3 DNA follows: TGTGCCAGCAGCTTAGTGGCTAGCGGGGGGGAGCGAGAGACCCAGTACTTC. Protein product: CASSLVASGGERETQYF.

This chain connects TRBV2 to TRBJ2-7; 9 bases agree with TRBD1. Looked up from germline, CDR1 is SNHLY and CDR2 is FYNNEI. CDR3 length: 14 residues. After removal of 1 base from V and 2 bases from J, the junction contained 0 bases not matched to a gene. CDR3 sequence (DNA): TGTGCCAGCAGTGAAGGGACAGGGGCCTACGAGCAGTACGTC. Its protein is CASSEGTGAYEQYV.

This clonotype has a handful of counts. J is TRBJ2-1 and V is TRBV10-3; D unclear. Germline V lookup: CDR1 ENHRY, CDR2 SYGVKD. The CDR3 contains 16 residues. Trimming removed 2 bases from V and 4 bases from J, with 15 bases in between. The CDR3 nucleotides read TGTGCCATCAGTGAGGGAGTAGCTATAGGGTACAATGAGCAGTTCTTC. This sequence encodes CAISEGVAIGYNEQFF.

The J gene is TRBJ2-3, the V gene TRBV6-2 or TRBV6-3; no definite D call. The CDR3 runs to 14 residues. CDR1 is MNHEY and CDR2 is SVGEGT in the germline V gene. Deletions cut 0 bases from V and 4 bases from J, with 8 bases between. The CDR3 DNA follows: TGTGCCAGCAGTTACTCGGATGGGCCAGATACGCAGTATTTT. This gives the protein CASSYSDGPDTQYF.

The chain uses TRBV15 and TRBJ1-2; D possibly corresponds to TRBD1 (5 bases). The V end lost 0 bases, the J end lost 2 bases, and 7 bases lay between the germline ends. Germline lookup yields CDR1 LNHNV and CDR2 YYDKDF (reference sequence). This CDR3 spans 14 amino acids. CDR3 in DNA: TGTGCCACCAGCAGAGAGTGGGGCAACTATGGCTACACCTTC. This codes for CATSREWGNYGYTF.

The table lists this clonotype with many counts. The genes are TRBV15 and TRBJ2-3, with D unclear. Between the trimmed V and J ends, which lost 1 base and 6 bases, there was a span of 11 bases. CDR1 is LNHNV, CDR2 YYDKDF, per germline (reference sequence). The CDR3 runs to 14 residues. The CDR3 bases are TGTGCCACCAGCAGAGGGAACGGGCTGGATACGCAGTATTTT. Its translation: CATSRGNGLDTQYF.

This clonotype was counted a few times. This rearrangement joins TRBV7-2 to TRBJ2-5, with D maybe TRBD2 (6 bases). Deletions cut 3 bases from V and 0 bases from J, with 8 bases between. This CDR3 region has 14 residues. Germline CDR1 and CDR2: SGHTA and FQGNSA. For the CDR3, the DNA is TGTGCCAGCAGCTTTTGGGGGGACCAAGAGACCCAGTACTTC. It specifies CASSFWGDQETQYF.

This clonotype turned up a few times. The chain couples TRBV2 to TRBJ2-3; maybe TRBD2 (5 bases). Trimming stripped 8 bases from V and 11 bases from J, with 20 bases between. CDR1 and CDR2 (germline): SNHLY, FYNNEI. The CDR3 is 13 residues long. This CDR3 is CASCGRGPLRQYF. Written as DNA, the CDR3 is TGTGCCAGCTGTGGGAGAGGCCCTTTGAGGCAGTATTTT. The entire variable domain, with the rest obtained from reference TRBV2 and TRBJ2-3, is as follows: EPEVTQTPSHQVTQMGQEVILRCVPISNHLYFYWYRQILGQKVEFLVSFYNNEISEKSEIFDDQFSVERPDGSNFTLKIRSTKLEDSAMYFCASCGRGPLRQYFGPGTRLTVL.

In its sample, this clonotype was seen a few times. The chain links TRBV9 to TRBJ1-6; tentative D call: TRBD1 (5 bases). With 0 bases removed from V and 3 bases from J, the gap between germline ends came to 10 bases. The germline V gene encodes CDR1 SGDLS and CDR2 YYNGEE. The CDR3 consists of 16 residues. DNA of the CDR3: TGTGCCAGCAGCGTAGGTGACAGCGTCTATAATTCACCCCTCCACTTT. Protein: CASSVGDSVYNSPLHF.